The 28 T cell receptor beta chains listed next were all sequenced from one sample in a study of regulatory T cells in long-lasting Graves disease. Construction of the TCR beta libraries employed iRepertoire HTBI primers in conjunction with Arm-PCR of CDR3 regions. TCRdb reprocessed the multiplex PCR reads via MiXCR and lists one record per CDR3 protein. Here the sample spans roughly 500,000 distinct CDR3 sequences, approximately 12% being singletons. As to time point: newly diagnosed GD, antithyroid drugs for less than 3 months. The TCR library was prepared using RNA isolated from PBMCs. This sample also belongs to another study, concerning T cells in Graves' hyperthyroidism and ophthalmopathy.

This sample comprised peripheral blood mononuclear cells (PBMCs), obtained at new diagnosis, from a patient treated with antithyroid drugs. The receptors shown here come from a young man with Graves disease.

This clonotype was seen many times. The chain couples TRBV11-2 to TRBJ2-5, with 14 positions matching TRBD2. Germline lookup yields CDR1 SGHAT and CDR2 FQNNGV. Trimming removed 5 bases from V and 0 bases from J; junction bases left unmatched: 8. CDR3 size: 18 residues. CDR3 sequence: CASSPRLAGGMYQETQYF. DNA of the CDR3: TGTGCCAGCAGCCCACGACTAGCGGGAGGGATGTACCAAGAGACCCAGTACTTC.

This clonotype was counted ten times or more. This rearrangement joins TRBV7-4 to TRBJ1-6; D remains unclear. This CDR3 contains 12 residues. CDR1 SGHVT and CDR2 SQSDAQ come from the germline V gene. V was clipped by 1 base and J by 10 bases, with 5 bases between them. The CDR3 loop reads CASSLGLSPLHF. CDR3 DNA: TGTGCCAGCAGCTTAGGTCTCTCACCCCTCCACTTT. Using reference TRBV7-4 and TRBJ1-6 for the parts outside the CDR3, the full variable domain is GAGVSQSPRYKVAKRGRDVALRCDSISGHVTLYWYRQTLGQGSEVLTYSQSDAQRDKSGRPSGRFSAERPERSVSTLKIQRTEQGDSAVYLCASSLGLSPLHFGNGTRLTVT.

This clonotype was seen ten or more times. The V and J genes are TRBV30 and TRBJ2-7, with 9 bases identical to TRBD2. CDR3 size: 14 residues. Germline CDR1 and CDR2: GTSNPN and SVGIG (reference sequence). V gave up 3 bases and J gave up 7 bases; unmatched junction bases: 10. In DNA form, the CDR3 reads TGTGCCTGGAGCGGTGCTAGCGGGAAACGAGAGCAGTACTTC. It specifies CAWSGASGKREQYF.

This clonotype came up many times. The chain employs TRBV20-1 and TRBJ2-7; 9 bases fit TRBD2. Unmatched junction bases numbered 6, after V lost 5 bases and J lost 4 bases. The germline CDR1 and CDR2 sequences are DFQATT and SNEGSKA (reference sequence). The CDR3 sequence is 13 residues long. CDR3 in DNA: TGCAGTGCTTCCTCTAGCGGGACATACGAGCAGTACTTC. Encoded protein: CSASSSGTYEQYF.

This clonotype was found a few times. The chain couples TRBV9 to TRBJ2-2, with D maybe TRBD2 (6 bases). The CDR3 covers 15 residues. CDR1 and CDR2 (germline): SGDLS, YYNGEE. The V end was cut by 2 bases, the J end by 4 bases, with 12 bases between. CDR3 sequence reads: CASSVRLVATGELFF. The CDR3 DNA is TGTGCCAGCAGCGTCCGACTAGTGGCCACCGGGGAGCTGTTTTTT.

The rearrangement uses TRBV5-8 and TRBJ2-3, with 8 bases matching TRBD2. Germline values: CDR1 SGHTS, CDR2 YDEGEE. With V trimmed by 0 bases and J by 2 bases, 5 bases remained unmatched. CDR3 length equals 16 residues. The DNA for the CDR3 is TGTGCCAGCAGCTTGGGGAGCGGGAGTTTCACAGATACGCAGTATTTT. Its translation is CASSLGSGSFTDTQYF.

This clonotype was counted at least ten times. The rearrangement joins TRBV10-3 to TRBJ1-1; D is undetermined. The CDR3 totals 15 residues. Between the trimmed V and J ends, which lost 6 bases and 1 base, there was a span of 15 bases. Germline V CDR1 and CDR2: ENHRY, SYGVKD. The CDR3 loop is CAISPNGRENTEAFF. The CDR3 nucleotides are TGTGCCATCAGCCCAAACGGACGGGAGAACACTGAAGCTTTCTTT.

This clonotype was picked up many times. V is TRBV24-1 and J is TRBJ2-5, with D hard to call. CDR1 and CDR2 (germline): KGHDR, SFDVKD. V shed 4 bases and J shed 3 bases, with 8 bases lying between them. The CDR3 is 13 residues long. CDR3 sequence reads: CATSEGTKETQYF. CDR3 bases: TGTGCCACCAGTGAGGGCACGAAAGAGACCCAGTACTTC.

The table lists this clonotype with many counts. This chain uses TRBV29-1 with TRBJ2-7; D perhaps matches TRBD1 (5 bases). Germline CDR1 SQVTM, CDR2 ANQGSEA. The CDR3 length is 15 residues. V dropped 3 bases and J dropped 0 bases, with 15 bases sitting between them. The CDR3 spells CSVEDGTDSSYEQYF. CDR3 bases: TGCAGCGTTGAGGATGGAACAGACAGCTCCTACGAGCAGTACTTC.

This clonotype showed up many times. The rearrangement uses TRBV12-5 and TRBJ2-7, with D hard to call. The germline CDR1 and CDR2 sequences are LGHNT and FRNRAP. Trimming cost V 1 base and J 3 bases, with 4 bases left between them. This CDR3 contains 12 residues. CDR3 protein: CASGLALYEQYF. CDR3 sequence (DNA): TGTGCTAGTGGTTTGGCCCTCTACGAGCAGTACTTC.

V usage is TRBV30 and J usage is TRBJ1-5, with D perhaps TRBD1 (6 bases). Trimming removed 3 bases at V and 4 bases at J, with 19 bases between. CDR1 and CDR2 from the germline V gene are GTSNPN and SVGIG (reference sequence). This CDR3 region has 16 residues. In nucleotides, the CDR3 is TGTGCCTGGAGGCCTGGGAAGGGCAGGGGTAATCAGCCCCAGCATTTT. This gives the protein CAWRPGKGRGNQPQHF.

In regard to this clonotype: Possible read error: a much larger clone is one base away. The chain uses TRBV27 and TRBJ1-1; 8 positions match TRBD1. Germline lookup yields CDR1 MNHEY and CDR2 SMNVEV (reference sequence). CDR3 size: 15 residues. The CDR3 DNA is TGTGCCAGCAGCCCTCAGGGGGCGGGTGTGACTGAAGCTCTCTTT. Protein: CASSPQGAGVTEALF.

J is TRBJ2-3 and V is TRBV6-4, with TRBD2 matching over 7 bases. The CDR3 covers 14 residues. The germline V gene has CDR1 MRHNA and CDR2 SNTAGT. V trimming: 6 bases; J trimming: 2 bases; junction bases outside the gene matches: 5. CDR3 protein: CASSQRGVTDTQYF. CDR3 DNA: TGTGCCAGCAGCCAACGGGGGGTCACAGATACGCAGTATTTT.

At least ten counts were recorded for this clonotype. The V and J genes are TRBV18 and TRBJ1-2; 9 bases line up with TRBD1. The CDR3 spans 13 residues. Germline loops: CDR1 KGHSH, CDR2 LQKENI. The V and J ends lost 6 bases and 6 bases, in that order; junction bases with no gene match: 5. CDR3 coding DNA: TGTGCCAGCTCGCAGACAGGGGGAGATGGCTACACCTTC. The encoded protein is CASSQTGGDGYTF.

This clonotype was found a few times. This rearrangement joins TRBV29-1 to TRBJ1-1, with a tentative D call TRBD1 (6 bases). Germline V CDR1 and CDR2: SQVTM, ANQGSEA. Trimming removed 7 bases at V and 8 bases at J, with 14 bases between. There are 11 residues in the CDR3. This CDR3 reads CSARGPPEAFF. The CDR3, as DNA: TGCAGCGCCAGGGGACCGCCGGAAGCTTTCTTT.

This clonotype came up many times. The gene calls are TRBV11-2 and TRBJ2-5, with 7 bases identical to TRBD1. The germline V gene encodes CDR1 SGHAT and CDR2 FQNNGV. Unmatched junction bases numbered 14, after V lost 5 bases and J lost 5 bases. This CDR3 spans 16 amino acids. CDR3 coding DNA: TGTGCCAGCAGCCGGGGCGCAGGGGGTTGGGCGGAGACCCAGTACTTC. Amino acids: CASSRGAGGWAETQYF.

This clonotype was counted between two and nine times. The V call is TRBV9, the J call TRBJ2-3; D is undetermined. V was clipped by 3 bases and J by 3 bases, with 14 bases between them. Germline assignment: CDR1 SGDLS and CDR2 YYNGEE. There are 15 residues in the CDR3. The CDR3 DNA follows: TGTGCCAGCAGCGGCATTCCCCTCGCGACAGATACGCAGTATTTT. Protein sequence: CASSGIPLATDTQYF.

This clonotype was found many times. The J gene is TRBJ2-5, the V gene TRBV20-1; D may correspond to TRBD1 or TRBD2 (5 bases each). The CDR3 extends over 13 amino acids. CDR1 and CDR2 from the germline V gene are DFQATT and SNEGSKA (reference sequence). Trimming left V 1 base short and J 4 bases short, with 10 bases between. The CDR3 loop is CSARVTGGETQYF. The CDR3 DNA is TGCAGTGCTAGAGTGACTGGGGGAGAGACCCAGTACTTC.

This clonotype was found many times. V gene TRBV2 combines with J gene TRBJ2-7; D is uncertain. The V end lost 6 bases, the J end lost 2 bases, and 11 bases lay between the germline ends. Germline assignment: CDR1 SNHLY and CDR2 FYNNEI. This CDR3 is 13 amino acids long. The DNA of the CDR3 is TGTGCCAGCAGGGGGTGGGATGCCTACGAGCAGTACTTC. This codes for CASRGWDAYEQYF.

This clonotype was seen repeatedly, ten times or more. The chain combines TRBV29-1 with TRBJ2-1, with 11 bases identical to TRBD1. V dropped 3 bases and J dropped 7; count of bases not matched to a gene: 11. The CDR3 consists of 16 residues. Germline loops: CDR1 SQVTM, CDR2 ANQGSEA. CDR3 DNA: TGCAGCGTTGATGTGGGGGACAGGGGGGGAGAGAATGAGCAGTTCTTC. It encodes CSVDVGDRGGENEQFF.

This sequence joins TRBV20-1 and TRBJ1-2; 8 nucleotides line up with TRBD1. Germline V gene lookup returns CDR1 DFQATT and CDR2 SNEGSKA (reference sequence). Trimming at V came to 2 bases and at J to 10 bases, leaving 9 bases not matched to a gene. The CDR3 spans 13 residues. The CDR3 loop is CSARRPEQGVYTF. In DNA, the CDR3 is TGCAGTGCTAGACGTCCGGAACAGGGGGTCTACACCTTC.

The sample holds a few counts of this clonotype. A much larger clonotype is one base distant, so this may be a read error. V is TRBV12-3 or TRBV12-4 and J is TRBJ1-4; 8 positions agree with TRBD1. This CDR3 is 14 amino acids long. This chain's CDR3 is CASKVQGADEKPFF. As DNA, the CDR3 is TGTGCCAGCAAAGTTCAGGGGGCGGATGAAAAACCGTTTTTT.

This sequence joins TRBV4-2 and TRBJ2-1; TRBD2 aligns across 11 bases. The CDR3 has 15 amino acids. Germline V gives CDR1 LGHNA, CDR2 YNFKEQ. The junction had 1 base not matched to a gene; V was cut back by 2 bases and J by 4 bases. The CDR3 bases are TGTGCCAGCAGCCAAAGGACTAGCGGGTACAATGAGCAGTTCTTC. This translates into CASSQRTSGYNEQFF.

Points on this clonotype: Given a much more abundant clone one base away, this may be a read error. The chain uses TRBV6-9 and TRBJ1-4, with D perhaps TRBD1 (6 bases). The CDR3 loop spans 14 amino acids. Germline loops: CDR1 MNHGY, CDR2 SVAAGI. The CDR3 DNA sequence: TGTGCCAGAAGTTGGACAGCTTCTAATGAAAAACTGTTTTTT. Translating it yields CARSWTASNEKLFF.

This clonotype has just a few counts. The DNA for the CDR3 is TGCAGCGTTGAAGGTCGGGGCTGGCATGGCTACACCTTC. Encoded protein: CSVEGRGWHGYTF. The chain combines TRBV29-1 with TRBJ1-2; tentative D call: TRBD1 (5 bases). CDR3 size: 13 residues. From germline, CDR1 is SQVTM and CDR2 ANQGSEA. Trimming stripped 1 base from V and 6 bases from J, with 12 bases between.

The genes are TRBV5-1 and TRBJ1-4; D might be TRBD1 (6 bases). Germline V lookup: CDR1 SGHRS, CDR2 YFSETQ. The CDR3 totals 16 residues. V was pared by 0 bases and J by 8 bases, with 17 bases between. The CDR3 DNA follows: TGCGCCAGCAGCTTGGTACTAGGGGGAAAAAGGGAAAAACTGTTTTTT. Translating gives CASSLVLGGKREKLFF.

The genes are TRBV29-1 and TRBJ2-7; D tentatively fits TRBD1 or TRBD2 (5 bases each). The germline V gene encodes CDR1 SQVTM and CDR2 ANQGSEA. V was shortened by 2 bases and J by 3 bases, with 8 bases between the two germline ends. The CDR3 consists of 12 residues. The CDR3 sequence: CSVEWGSYEQYF. Written as DNA, the CDR3 is TGCAGCGTTGAATGGGGGAGCTACGAGCAGTACTTC.

Remarks on this clonotype: One end of the junction fails to match germline, which may point to a read error. The chain recombines TRBV4-1 with TRBJ2-2; D is possibly TRBD1 (5 bases). The CDR3 loop spans 16 amino acids. Germline CDR1 reads MGHRA; CDR2 reads YSYEKL. CDR3 in amino acids: CASSQVPQADTGELFF. CDR3 DNA sequence: TGTGCCAGCAGCCAAGTTCCACAGGCGGACACCGGGGAGCTGTTTTTT.